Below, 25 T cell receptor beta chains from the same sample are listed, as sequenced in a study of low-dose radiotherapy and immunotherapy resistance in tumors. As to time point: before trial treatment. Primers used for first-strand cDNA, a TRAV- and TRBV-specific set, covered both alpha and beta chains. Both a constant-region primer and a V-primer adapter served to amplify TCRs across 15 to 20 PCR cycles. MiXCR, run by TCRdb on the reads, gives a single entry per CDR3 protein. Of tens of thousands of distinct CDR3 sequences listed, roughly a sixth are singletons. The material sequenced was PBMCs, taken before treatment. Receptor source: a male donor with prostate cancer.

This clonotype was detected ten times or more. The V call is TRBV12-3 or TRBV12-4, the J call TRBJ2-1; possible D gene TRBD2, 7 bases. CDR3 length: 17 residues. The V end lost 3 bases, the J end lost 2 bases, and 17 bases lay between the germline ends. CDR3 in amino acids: CASSFGGAGSAYNEQFF. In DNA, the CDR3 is TGTGCCAGCAGTTTTGGGGGGGCGGGTTCAGCCTACAATGAGCAGTTCTTC.

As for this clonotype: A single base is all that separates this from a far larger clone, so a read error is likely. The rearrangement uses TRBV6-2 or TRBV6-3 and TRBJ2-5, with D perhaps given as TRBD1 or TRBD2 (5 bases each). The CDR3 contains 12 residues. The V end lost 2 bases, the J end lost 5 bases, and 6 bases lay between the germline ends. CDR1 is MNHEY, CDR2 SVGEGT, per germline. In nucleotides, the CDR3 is TGTGCCAGCAGTTACGAGGGGGAGACCCAGTACTTC. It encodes CASSYEGETQYF.

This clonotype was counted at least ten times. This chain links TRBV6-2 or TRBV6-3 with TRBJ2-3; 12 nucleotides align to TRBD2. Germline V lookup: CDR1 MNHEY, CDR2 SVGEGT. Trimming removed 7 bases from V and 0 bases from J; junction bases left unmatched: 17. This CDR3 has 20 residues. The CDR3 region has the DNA TGTGCCAGCACCAGAGGGACTAGCGGGTTTAGCGGACCTAGCACAGATACGCAGTATTTT. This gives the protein CASTRGTSGFSGPSTDTQYF.

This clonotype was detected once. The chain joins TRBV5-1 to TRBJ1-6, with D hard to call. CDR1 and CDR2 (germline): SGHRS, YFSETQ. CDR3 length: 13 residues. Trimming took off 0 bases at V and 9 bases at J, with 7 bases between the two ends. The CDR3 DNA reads TGCGCCAGCAGCTTGGAGTGTCGTTCACCCCTCCACTTT. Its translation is CASSLECRSPLHF.

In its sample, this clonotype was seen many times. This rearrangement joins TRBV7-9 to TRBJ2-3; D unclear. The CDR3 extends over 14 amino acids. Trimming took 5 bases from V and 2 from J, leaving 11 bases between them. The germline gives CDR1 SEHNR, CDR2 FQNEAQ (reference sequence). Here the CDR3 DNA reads TGTGCCAGCAGCCCCTACCTTGACACAGATACGCAGTATTTT. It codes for CASSPYLDTDTQYF.

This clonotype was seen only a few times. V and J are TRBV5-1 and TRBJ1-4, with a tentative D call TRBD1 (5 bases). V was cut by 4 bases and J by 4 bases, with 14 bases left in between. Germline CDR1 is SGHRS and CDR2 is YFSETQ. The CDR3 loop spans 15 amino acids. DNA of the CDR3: TGCGCCAGCAGCGACCACGGACAAAGTAATGAAAAACTGTTTTTT. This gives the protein CASSDHGQSNEKLFF. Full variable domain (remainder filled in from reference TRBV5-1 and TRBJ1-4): KAGVTQTPRYLIKTRGQQVTLSCSPISGHRSVSWYQQTPGQGLQFLFEYFSETQRNKGNFPGRFSGRQFSNSRSEMNVSTLELGDSALYLCASSDHGQSNEKLFFGSGTQLSVL.

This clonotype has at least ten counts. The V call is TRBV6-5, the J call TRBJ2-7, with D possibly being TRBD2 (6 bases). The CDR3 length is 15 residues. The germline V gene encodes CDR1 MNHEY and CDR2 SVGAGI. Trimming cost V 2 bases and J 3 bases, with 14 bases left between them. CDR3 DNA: TGTGCCAGCAGTTACCGCGGCGGGGCTTTCTACGAGCAGTACTTC. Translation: CASSYRGGAFYEQYF.

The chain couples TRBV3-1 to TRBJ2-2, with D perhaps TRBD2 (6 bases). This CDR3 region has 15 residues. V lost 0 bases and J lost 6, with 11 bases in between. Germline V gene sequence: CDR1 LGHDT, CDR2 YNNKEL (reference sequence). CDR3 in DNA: TGTGCCAGCAGCCAAGAATCGGCGGGATCCGGGGAGCTGTTTTTT. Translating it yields CASSQESAGSGELFF.

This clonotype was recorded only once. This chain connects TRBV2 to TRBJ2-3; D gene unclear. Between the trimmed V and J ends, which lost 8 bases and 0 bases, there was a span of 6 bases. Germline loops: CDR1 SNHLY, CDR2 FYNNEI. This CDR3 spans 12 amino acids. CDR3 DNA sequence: TGTGCCAGCTCGCGGAGCACAGATACGCAGTATTTT. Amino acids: CASSRSTDTQYF.

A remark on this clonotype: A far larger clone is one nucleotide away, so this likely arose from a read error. The CDR3 DNA reads TGTGCCAGCAGCGACCCGAGGCGGGGCTCTTACAATGAGCAGTACTTC. Its translation is CASSDPRRGSYNEQYF. The chain joins TRBV2 to TRBJ2-5; weak D call: TRBD2 (6 bases). The CDR3 is 16 residues long. The V and J ends lost 6 bases and 11 bases respectively, with 28 bases between them. Germline values: CDR1 SNHLY, CDR2 FYNNEI.

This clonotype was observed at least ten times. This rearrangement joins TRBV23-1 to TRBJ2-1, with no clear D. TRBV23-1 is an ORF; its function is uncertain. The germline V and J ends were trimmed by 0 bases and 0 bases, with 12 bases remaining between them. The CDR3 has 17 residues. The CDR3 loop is CASSQSPGLSSYNEQFF. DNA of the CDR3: TGCGCCAGCAGTCAATCACCGGGCCTAAGCTCCTACAATGAGCAGTTCTTC.

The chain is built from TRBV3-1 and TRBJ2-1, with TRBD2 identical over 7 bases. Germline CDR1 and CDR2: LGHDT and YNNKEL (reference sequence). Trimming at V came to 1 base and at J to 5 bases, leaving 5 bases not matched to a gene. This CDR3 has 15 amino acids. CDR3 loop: CASSQGAGVHNEQFF. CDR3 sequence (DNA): TGTGCCAGCAGCCAAGGGGCGGGGGTGCACAATGAGCAGTTCTTC.

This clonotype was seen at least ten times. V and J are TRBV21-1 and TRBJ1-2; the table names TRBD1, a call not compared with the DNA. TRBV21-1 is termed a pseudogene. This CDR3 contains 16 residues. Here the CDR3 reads CASSKVVQGLGYGYTF. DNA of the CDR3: TGTGCCAGCAGCAAAGTCGTGCAGGGATTAGGTTATGGCTACACCTTC.

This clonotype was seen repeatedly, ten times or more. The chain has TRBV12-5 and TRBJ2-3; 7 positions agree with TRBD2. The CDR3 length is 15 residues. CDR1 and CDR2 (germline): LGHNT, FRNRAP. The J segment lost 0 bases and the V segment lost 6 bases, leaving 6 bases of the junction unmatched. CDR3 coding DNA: TGTGCTAGTGGCCCGGGACTACCCAGCACAGATACGCAGTATTTT. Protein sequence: CASGPGLPSTDTQYF.

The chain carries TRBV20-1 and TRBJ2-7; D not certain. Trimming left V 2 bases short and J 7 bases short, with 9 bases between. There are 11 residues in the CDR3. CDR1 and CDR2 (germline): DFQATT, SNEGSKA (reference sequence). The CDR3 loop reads CSARLSREQYF. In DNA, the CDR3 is TGCAGTGCTAGACTGAGTCGAGAGCAGTACTTC.

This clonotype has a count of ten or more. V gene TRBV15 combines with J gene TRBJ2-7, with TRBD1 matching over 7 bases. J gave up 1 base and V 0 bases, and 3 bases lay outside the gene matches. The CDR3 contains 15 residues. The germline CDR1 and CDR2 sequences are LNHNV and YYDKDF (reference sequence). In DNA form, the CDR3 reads TGTGCCACCAGCAGAGAGTGGGGACAGTCCTACGAGCAGTACTTC. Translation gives CATSREWGQSYEQYF.

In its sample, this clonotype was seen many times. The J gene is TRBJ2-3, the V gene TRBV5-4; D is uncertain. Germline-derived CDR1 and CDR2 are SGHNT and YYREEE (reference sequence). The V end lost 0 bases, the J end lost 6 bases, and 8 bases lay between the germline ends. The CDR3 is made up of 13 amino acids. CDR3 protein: CASSLELRDTQYF. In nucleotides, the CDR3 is TGTGCCAGCAGCTTGGAACTTCGGGATACGCAGTATTTT. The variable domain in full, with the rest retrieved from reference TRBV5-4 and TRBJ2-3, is ETGVTQSPTHLIKTRGQQVTLRCSSQSGHNTVSWYQQALGQGPQFIFQYYREEENGRGNFPPRFSGLQFPNYSSELNVNALELDDSALYLCASSLELRDTQYFGPGTRLTVL.

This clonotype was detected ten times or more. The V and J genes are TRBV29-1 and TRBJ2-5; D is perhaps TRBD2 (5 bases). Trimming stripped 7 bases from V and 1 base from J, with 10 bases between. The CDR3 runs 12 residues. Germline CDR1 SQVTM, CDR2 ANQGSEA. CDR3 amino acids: CSASEGQETQYF. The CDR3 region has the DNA TGCAGCGCGTCCGAGGGCCAAGAGACCCAGTACTTC.

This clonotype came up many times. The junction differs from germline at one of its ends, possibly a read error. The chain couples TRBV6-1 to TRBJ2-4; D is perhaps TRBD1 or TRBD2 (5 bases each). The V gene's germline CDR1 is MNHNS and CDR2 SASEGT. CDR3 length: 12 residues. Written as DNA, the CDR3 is TGTGCCAGTAGTGAAGTGGGGGTTGCTCAGTACTTC. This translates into CASSEVGVAQYF.

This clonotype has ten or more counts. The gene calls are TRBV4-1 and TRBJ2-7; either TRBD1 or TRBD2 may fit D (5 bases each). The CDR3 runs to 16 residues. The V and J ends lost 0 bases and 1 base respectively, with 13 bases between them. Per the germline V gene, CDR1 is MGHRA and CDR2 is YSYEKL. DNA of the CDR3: TGCGCCAGCAGCCAAGAGGGGGAATATAGTTCCTACGAGCAGTACTTC. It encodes CASSQEGEYSSYEQYF.

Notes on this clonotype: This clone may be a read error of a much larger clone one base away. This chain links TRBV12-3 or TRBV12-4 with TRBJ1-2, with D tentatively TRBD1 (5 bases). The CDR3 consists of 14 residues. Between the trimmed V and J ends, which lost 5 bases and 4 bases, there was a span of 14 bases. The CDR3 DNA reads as TGTGCCAGCAGTCATACCTCAGGGACCTATGGCTACACCTTC. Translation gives CASSHTSGTYGYTF.

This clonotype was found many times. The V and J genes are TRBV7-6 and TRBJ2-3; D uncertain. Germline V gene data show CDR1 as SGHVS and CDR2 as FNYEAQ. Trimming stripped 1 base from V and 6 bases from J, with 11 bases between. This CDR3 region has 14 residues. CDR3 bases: TGTGCCAGCAGCTTAGACCTTGGGGTCGATACGCAGTATTTT. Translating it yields CASSLDLGVDTQYF.

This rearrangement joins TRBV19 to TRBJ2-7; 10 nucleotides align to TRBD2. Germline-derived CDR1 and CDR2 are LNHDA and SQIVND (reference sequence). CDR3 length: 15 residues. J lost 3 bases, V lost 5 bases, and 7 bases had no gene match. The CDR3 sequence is CASSPEREGRYEQYF. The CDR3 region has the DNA TGTGCCAGTAGTCCCGAGCGGGAGGGGCGCTACGAGCAGTACTTC.

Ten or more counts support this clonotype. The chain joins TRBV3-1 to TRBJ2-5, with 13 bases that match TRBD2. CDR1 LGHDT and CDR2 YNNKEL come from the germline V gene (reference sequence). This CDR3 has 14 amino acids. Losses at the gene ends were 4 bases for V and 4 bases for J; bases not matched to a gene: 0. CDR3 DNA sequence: TGTGCCAGCAGCCGACTAGCGGGGGGAGAGACCCAGTACTTC. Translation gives CASSRLAGGETQYF.

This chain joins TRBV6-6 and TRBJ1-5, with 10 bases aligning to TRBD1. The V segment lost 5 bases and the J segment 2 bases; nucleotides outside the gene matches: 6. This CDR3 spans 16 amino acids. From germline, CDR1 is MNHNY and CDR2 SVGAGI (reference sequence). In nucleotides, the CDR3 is TGTGCCAGCAGTCTGACAGGGGGCGCCCGCAATCAGCCCCAGCATTTT. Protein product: CASSLTGGARNQPQHF.